The rows below give T cell receptor beta chains drawn from one sample of a study of early T cells in non-severe SARS-CoV-2 infection. One entry per CDR3 protein, called by TCRdb with MiXCR from the 5' RACE reads. The sample carries 63,000 or so distinct CDR3 sequences, over 9.5% recorded once. The sample comprised whole blood. The receptors here all came from an adult who was a healthcare worker with PCR-confirmed SARS-CoV-2 infection or an uninfected control (not recorded which). Both conserved end residues are trimmed from each CDR3. Each record gives: clone size, D gene, J gene, V gene, CDR3 protein. D genes are given only for firm matches. Clone size, where shown, is once, few, many, or a class for clones that have expanded.

>-|-|TRBJ2-3|TRBV20-1
SARDPARNADTQY
>once|-|TRBJ2-2|TRBV9
ASSVVGTSNTGELF
>-|TRBD2|TRBJ2-7|TRBV29-1
SVGGGDEQY
>many|-|TRBJ2-6|TRBV7-2
ASTPRIVRGSLVPGANVLT
>-|-|TRBJ1-5|TRBV12-3/TRBV12-4
ASSQQGINQPQH
>many|-|TRBJ2-5|TRBV7-9
ASSLEHQETQY
>few|TRBD1|TRBJ1-3|TRBV18
ASSPWTGDLSGNTIY
>-|-|TRBJ2-7|TRBV19
ASKRTDTYEQY
>many|-|TRBJ1-4|TRBV12-3/TRBV12-4
ASRQFATNEKLF
>many|-|TRBJ1-1|TRBV2
ASTGAGQRDTEAF
>-|TRBD2|TRBJ2-1|TRBV2
ASSESPGLFDEQF
>-|-|TRBJ2-3|TRBV5-1
ASSPGHTTDTQY
>many|-|TRBJ1-5|TRBV5-5
ASSLAGNNQPQH
>many|TRBD2|TRBJ2-1|TRBV6-1
ASSEASGGPNEQF
>-|TRBD2|TRBJ2-1|TRBV29-1
SVEDGRYNEQF
>few|-|TRBJ2-3|TRBV7-3
ASSLTVSADTQY